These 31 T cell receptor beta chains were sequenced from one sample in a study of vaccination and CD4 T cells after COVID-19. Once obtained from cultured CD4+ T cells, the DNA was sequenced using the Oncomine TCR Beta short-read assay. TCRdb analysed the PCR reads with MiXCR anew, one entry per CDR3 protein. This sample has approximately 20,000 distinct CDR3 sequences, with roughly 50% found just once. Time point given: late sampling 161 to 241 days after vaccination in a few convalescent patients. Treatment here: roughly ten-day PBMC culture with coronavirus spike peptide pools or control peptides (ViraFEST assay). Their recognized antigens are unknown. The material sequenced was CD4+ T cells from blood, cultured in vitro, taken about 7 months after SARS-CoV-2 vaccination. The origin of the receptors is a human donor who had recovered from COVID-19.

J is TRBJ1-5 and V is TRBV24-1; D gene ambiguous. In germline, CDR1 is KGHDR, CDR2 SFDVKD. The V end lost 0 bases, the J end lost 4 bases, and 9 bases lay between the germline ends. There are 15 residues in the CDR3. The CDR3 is CATSDLGGENQPQHF. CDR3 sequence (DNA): TGTGCCACCAGTGATTTGGGTGGGGAGAATCAGCCCCAGCATTTT.

The CDR3 sequence is CASSRGSQPQHF. In nucleotides, the CDR3 is TGTGCCAGCAGTAGAGGCTCTCAGCCCCAGCATTTT. This chain uses TRBV25-1 with TRBJ1-5, with D hard to call. Per germline, CDR1 MGHDK and CDR2 SYGVNS. Trimming took off 5 bases at V and 6 bases at J, with 8 bases between the two ends. CDR3 length: 12 residues.

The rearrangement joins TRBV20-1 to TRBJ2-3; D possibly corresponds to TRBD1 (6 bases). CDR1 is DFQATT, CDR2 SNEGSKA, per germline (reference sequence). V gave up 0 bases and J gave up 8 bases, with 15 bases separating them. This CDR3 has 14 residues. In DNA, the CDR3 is TGCAGTGCTAGAGATGCACAGGGCCCAGGTACGCAGTATTTT. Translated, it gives CSARDAQGPGTQYF.

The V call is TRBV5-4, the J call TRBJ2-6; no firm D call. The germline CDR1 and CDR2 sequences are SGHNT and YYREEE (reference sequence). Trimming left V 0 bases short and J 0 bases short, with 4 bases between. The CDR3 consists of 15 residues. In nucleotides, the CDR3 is TGTGCCAGCAGCTTGGCAGCCTCTGGGGCCAACGTCCTGACTTTC. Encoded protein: CASSLAASGANVLTF.

The CDR3, as DNA: TGCGCCAGCAGCCAAGACTCCCCCGGACAGAATTCACCCCTCCACTTT. Protein product: CASSQDSPGQNSPLHF. The chain uses TRBV4-3 and TRBJ1-6; D is perhaps TRBD1 (6 bases). Germline CDR1 and CDR2: LGHNA and YSLEER. The CDR3 length is 16 residues. Trimming left V 0 bases short and J 7 bases short, with 13 bases between.

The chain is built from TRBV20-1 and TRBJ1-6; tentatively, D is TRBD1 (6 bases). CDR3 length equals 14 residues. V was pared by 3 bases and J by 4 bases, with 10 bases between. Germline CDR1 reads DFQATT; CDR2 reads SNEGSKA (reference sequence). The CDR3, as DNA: TGCAGTGCTAGCCGGGACAAATATAATTCACCCCTCCACTTT. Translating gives CSASRDKYNSPLHF.

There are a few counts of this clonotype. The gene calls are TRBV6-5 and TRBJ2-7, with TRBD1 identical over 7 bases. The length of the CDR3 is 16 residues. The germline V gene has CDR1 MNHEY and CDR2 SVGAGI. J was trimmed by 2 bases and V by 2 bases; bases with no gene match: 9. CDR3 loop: CASSYQPGQPTYEQYF. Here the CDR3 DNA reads TGTGCCAGCAGTTACCAACCGGGACAGCCGACCTACGAGCAGTACTTC.

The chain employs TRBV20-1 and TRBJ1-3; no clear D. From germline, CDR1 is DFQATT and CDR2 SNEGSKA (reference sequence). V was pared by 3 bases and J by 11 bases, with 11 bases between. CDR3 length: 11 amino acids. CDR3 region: CSASGVAAIYF. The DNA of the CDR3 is TGCAGTGCTAGCGGGGTAGCCGCCATATATTTT.

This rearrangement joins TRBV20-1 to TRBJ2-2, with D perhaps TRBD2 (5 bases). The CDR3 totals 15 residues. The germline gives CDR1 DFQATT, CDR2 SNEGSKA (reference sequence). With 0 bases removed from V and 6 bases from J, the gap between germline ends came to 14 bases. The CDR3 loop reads CSARDAVNGAGELFF. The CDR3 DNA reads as TGCAGTGCTAGAGACGCAGTAAACGGGGCCGGGGAGCTGTTTTTT.

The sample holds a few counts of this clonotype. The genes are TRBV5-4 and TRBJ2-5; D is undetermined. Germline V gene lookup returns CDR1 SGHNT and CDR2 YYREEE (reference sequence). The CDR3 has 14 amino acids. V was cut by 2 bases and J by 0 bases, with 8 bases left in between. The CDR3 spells CASSFLEYQETQYF. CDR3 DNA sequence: TGTGCCAGCAGCTTTTTGGAGTACCAAGAGACCCAGTACTTC. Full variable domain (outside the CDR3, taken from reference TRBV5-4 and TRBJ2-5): ETGVTQSPTHLIKTRGQQVTLRCSSQSGHNTVSWYQQALGQGPQFIFQYYREEENGRGNFPPRFSGLQFPNYSSELNVNALELDDSALYLCASSFLEYQETQYFGPGTRLLVL.

Written as DNA, the CDR3 is TGTGCCAGCAGCTTAGGGGCCAGTTCCATTAGGACCGAGCAGTACTTC. It translates to CASSLGASSIRTEQYF. This chain connects TRBV7-2 to TRBJ2-7; D gene uncertain. Germline assignment: CDR1 SGHTA and CDR2 FQGNSA. This CDR3 is 16 amino acids long. Trimming cost V 1 base and J 6 bases, with 19 bases left between them. Combining the CDR3 with reference TRBV7-2 and TRBJ2-7 gives the whole variable domain GAGVSQSPSNKVTEKGKDVELRCDPISGHTALYWYRQSLGQGLEFLIYFQGNSAPDKSGLPSDRFSAERTGGSVSTLTIQRTQQEDSAVYLCASSLGASSIRTEQYFGPGTRLTVT.

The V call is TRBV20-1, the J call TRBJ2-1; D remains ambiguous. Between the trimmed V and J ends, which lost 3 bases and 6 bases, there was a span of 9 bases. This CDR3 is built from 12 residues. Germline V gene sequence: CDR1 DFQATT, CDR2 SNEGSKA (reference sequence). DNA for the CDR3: TGCAGTGCTAGCCGAGCAAGCAATGAGCAGTTCTTC. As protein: CSASRASNEQFF.

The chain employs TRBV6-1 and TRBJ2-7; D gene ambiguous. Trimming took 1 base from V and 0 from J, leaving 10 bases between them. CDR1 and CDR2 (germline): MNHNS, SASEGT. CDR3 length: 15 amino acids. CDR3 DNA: TGTGCCAGCAGTGAAGGGTCCCTCAACTCCTACGAGCAGTACTTC. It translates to CASSEGSLNSYEQYF.

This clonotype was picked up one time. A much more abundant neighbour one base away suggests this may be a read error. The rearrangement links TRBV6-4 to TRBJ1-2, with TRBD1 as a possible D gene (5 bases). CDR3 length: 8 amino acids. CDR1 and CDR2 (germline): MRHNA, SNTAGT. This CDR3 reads CTRALNTF. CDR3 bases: TGTACCAGGGCCCTAAACACCTTC.

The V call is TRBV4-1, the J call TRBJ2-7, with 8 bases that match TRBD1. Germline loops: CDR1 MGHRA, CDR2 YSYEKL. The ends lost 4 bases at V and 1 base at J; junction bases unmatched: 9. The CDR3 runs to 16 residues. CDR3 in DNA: TGCGCCAGCAGCCCACAGAAGACAGGGGTTTCCTACGAGCAGTACTTC. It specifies CASSPQKTGVSYEQYF.

CDR3 DNA sequence: TGTGCCAGCAGCGGGGGACTAGCGGGATACAATGAGCAGTTCTTC. Its protein is CASSGGLAGYNEQFF. This rearrangement joins TRBV11-2 to TRBJ2-1, with 13 bases matching TRBD2. Trimming took 5 bases from V and 4 from J; bases not matched to a gene: 2. CDR1 and CDR2 (germline): SGHAT, FQNNGV. The CDR3 is 15 residues long.

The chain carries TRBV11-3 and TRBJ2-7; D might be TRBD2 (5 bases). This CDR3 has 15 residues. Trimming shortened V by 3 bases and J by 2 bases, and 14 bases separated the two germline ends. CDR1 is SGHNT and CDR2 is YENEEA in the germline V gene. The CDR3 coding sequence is TGTGCCAGCAGCTTCTCAAGCGGAAGTGCCTACGAGCAGTACTTC. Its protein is CASSFSSGSAYEQYF.

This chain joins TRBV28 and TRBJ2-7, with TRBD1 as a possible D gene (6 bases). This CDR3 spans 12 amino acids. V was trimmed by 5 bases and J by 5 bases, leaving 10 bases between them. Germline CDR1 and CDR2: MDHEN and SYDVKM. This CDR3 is CASSINRDEQYF. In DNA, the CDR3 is TGTGCCAGCAGTATCAACAGGGACGAGCAGTACTTC.

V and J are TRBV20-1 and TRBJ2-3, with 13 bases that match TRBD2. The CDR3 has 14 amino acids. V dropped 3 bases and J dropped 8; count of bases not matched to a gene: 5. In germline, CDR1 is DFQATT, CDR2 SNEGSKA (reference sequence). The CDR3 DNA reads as TGCAGTGCTAGCACTAGCGGGGGGGCGGGTACGCAGTATTTT. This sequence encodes CSASTSGGAGTQYF.

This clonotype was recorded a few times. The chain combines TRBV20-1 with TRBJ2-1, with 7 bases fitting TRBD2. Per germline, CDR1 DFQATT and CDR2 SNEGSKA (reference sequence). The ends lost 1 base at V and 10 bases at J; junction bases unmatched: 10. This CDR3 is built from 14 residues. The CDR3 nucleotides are TGCAGTGCTAGAGGGCTAGCGGCTACGGGCGAGCAGTTCTTC. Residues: CSARGLAATGEQFF.

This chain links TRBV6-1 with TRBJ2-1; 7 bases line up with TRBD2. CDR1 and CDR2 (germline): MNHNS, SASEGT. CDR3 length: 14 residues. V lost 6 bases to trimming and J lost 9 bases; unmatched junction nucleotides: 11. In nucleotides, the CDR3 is TGTGCCAGCAGCGCTCCGGGACTACCTAGTGAGCAGTTCTTC. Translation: CASSAPGLPSEQFF.

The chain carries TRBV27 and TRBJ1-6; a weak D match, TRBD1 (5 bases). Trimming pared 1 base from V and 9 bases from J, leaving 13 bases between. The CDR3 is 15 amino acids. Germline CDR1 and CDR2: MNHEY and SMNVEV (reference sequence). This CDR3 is CASSLWWQGGSPLHF. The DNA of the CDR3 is TGTGCCAGCAGTTTATGGTGGCAGGGAGGTTCACCCCTCCACTTT.

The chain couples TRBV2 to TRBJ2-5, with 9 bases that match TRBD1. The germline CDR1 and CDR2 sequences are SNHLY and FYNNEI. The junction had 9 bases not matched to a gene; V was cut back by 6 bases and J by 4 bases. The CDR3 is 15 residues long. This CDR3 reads CASSGRTGEGETQYF. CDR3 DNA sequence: TGTGCCAGCAGCGGAAGGACAGGGGAGGGAGAGACCCAGTACTTC.

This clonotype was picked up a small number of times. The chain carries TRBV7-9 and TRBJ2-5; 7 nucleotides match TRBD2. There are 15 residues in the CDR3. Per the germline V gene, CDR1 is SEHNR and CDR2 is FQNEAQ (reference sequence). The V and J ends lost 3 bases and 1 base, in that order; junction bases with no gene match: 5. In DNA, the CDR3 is TGTGCCAGCAGCTTCAATTTAGCGGGCCAAGAGACCCAGTACTTC. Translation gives CASSFNLAGQETQYF.

CDR3 in DNA: TGCAGCGCCGGGGACCTTGAAGCTTTCTTT. It is translated as CSAGDLEAFF. The chain uses TRBV29-1 and TRBJ1-1; D perhaps matches TRBD1 (5 bases). Germline loops: CDR1 SQVTM, CDR2 ANQGSEA. Trimming took 7 bases from V and 7 from J, leaving 10 bases between them. The CDR3 totals 10 residues.

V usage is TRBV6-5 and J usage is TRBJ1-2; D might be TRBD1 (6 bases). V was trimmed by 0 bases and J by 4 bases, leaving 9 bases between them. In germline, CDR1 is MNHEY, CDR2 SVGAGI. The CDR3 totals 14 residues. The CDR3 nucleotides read TGTGCCAGCAGTTACTCCGGGGGCGGCTATGGCTACACCTTC. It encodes CASSYSGGGYGYTF.

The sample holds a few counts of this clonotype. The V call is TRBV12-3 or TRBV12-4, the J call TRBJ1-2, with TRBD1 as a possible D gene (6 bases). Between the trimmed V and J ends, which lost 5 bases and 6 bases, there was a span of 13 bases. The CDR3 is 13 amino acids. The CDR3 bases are TGTGCCAGCAGTCCCAACAGGGAGAATGGCTACACCTTC. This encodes CASSPNRENGYTF.

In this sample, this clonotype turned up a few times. For the CDR3, the DNA is TGTGCCAGCAGTTACCGCATCACTGAAGCTTTCTTT. It codes for CASSYRITEAFF. The gene calls are TRBV6-5 and TRBJ1-1; D unresolved. Germline values: CDR1 MNHEY, CDR2 SVGAGI. The CDR3 has 12 amino acids. The ends were cut back, 2 bases at V and 4 bases at J, with 5 bases in the middle.

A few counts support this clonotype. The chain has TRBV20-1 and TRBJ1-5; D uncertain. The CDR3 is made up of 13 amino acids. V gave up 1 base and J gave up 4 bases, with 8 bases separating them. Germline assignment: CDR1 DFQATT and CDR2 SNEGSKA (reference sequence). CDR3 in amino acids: CSARVFGNQPQHF. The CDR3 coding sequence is TGCAGTGCTAGAGTTTTTGGAAATCAGCCCCAGCATTTT.

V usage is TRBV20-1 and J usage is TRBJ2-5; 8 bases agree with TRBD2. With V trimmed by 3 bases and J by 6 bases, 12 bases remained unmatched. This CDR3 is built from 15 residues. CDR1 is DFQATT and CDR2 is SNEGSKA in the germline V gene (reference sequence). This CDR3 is CSASRPAGVGKTQYF. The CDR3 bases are TGCAGTGCTAGTCGGCCAGCGGGAGTGGGGAAGACCCAGTACTTC.

CDR3 coding DNA: TGCAGTGCTAGAGAGCCATCACTAGAGACCCAGTACTTC. Translating gives CSAREPSLETQYF. This chain connects TRBV20-1 to TRBJ2-5, with no clear D. The CDR3 loop spans 13 amino acids. The germline CDR1 and CDR2 sequences are DFQATT and SNEGSKA (reference sequence). The V gene lost 0 bases and the J gene lost 4 bases, with 9 bases spanning the gap.